The 30 T cell receptor beta chains below come from one sample, sequenced in a study of T cells in Graves' hyperthyroidism and ophthalmopathy. RNA transcripts were the template for amplifying TCR beta CDR3 regions. A first-round RT-PCR of the TCR CDR3 used the HTBI primer set. TCRdb reprocessed the multiplex PCR reads with MiXCR, giving one entry per CDR3 protein. The sample has roughly 710,000 distinct CDR3 sequences, approximately 36% seen once. Sequenced material: blood. The receptors were gathered from a middle-aged woman with Graves' hyperthyroidism.

The gene calls are TRBV5-8 and TRBJ1-2, with TRBD1 matching over 8 bases. Germline V CDR1 and CDR2: SGHTS, YDEGEE. With 5 bases clipped from V and 4 bases from J, the junction kept 7 bases outside the gene matches. CDR3 length: 14 residues. The CDR3 sequence is CASRQGQGGYGYTF. DNA for the CDR3: TGTGCCAGCAGACAAGGACAGGGTGGCTATGGCTACACCTTC.

The sample holds a few counts of this clonotype. This chain uses TRBV12-3 or TRBV12-4 with TRBJ2-2; D gene ambiguous. V lost 5 bases, J lost 2 bases, and 12 bases lay in between. The CDR3 spans 15 residues. Written as DNA, the CDR3 is TGTGCCAGCAGTCTAACCCCTAGAAACACCGGGGAGCTGTTTTTT. Protein product: CASSLTPRNTGELFF.

The gene calls are TRBV10-3 and TRBJ1-1; D gene ambiguous. CDR3 length: 12 residues. Per the germline V gene, CDR1 is ENHRY and CDR2 is SYGVKD. V shed 4 bases and J shed 8 bases, with 11 bases lying between them. CDR3 sequence reads: CAISGGGGEAFF. The CDR3 nucleotides are TGTGCCATCAGTGGGGGAGGCGGGGAAGCTTTCTTT.

This rearrangement joins TRBV5-1 to TRBJ1-3; D is undetermined. Per the germline V gene, CDR1 is SGHRS and CDR2 is YFSETQ. Trimming stripped 0 bases from V and 0 bases from J, with 10 bases between. The CDR3 contains 16 residues. The CDR3 DNA follows: TGCGCCAGCAGCTTGGTATCCGGGATCTCTGGAAACACCATATATTTT. Translating gives CASSLVSGISGNTIYF.

The chain carries TRBV11-1 and TRBJ2-7; 9 bases match TRBD2. This CDR3 spans 13 amino acids. V dropped 7 bases and J dropped 5; count of bases not matched to a gene: 6. CDR1 is SGHAT, CDR2 FQDESV, per germline (reference sequence). DNA for the CDR3: TGTGCCAGCAAATCTAGCGGGACGGACGAGCAGTACTTC. It translates to CASKSSGTDEQYF.

This clonotype was picked up many times. The V gene is TRBV12-3 or TRBV12-4, the J gene TRBJ2-7; D may be TRBD2 (7 bases). V lost 6 bases to trimming and J lost 6 bases, with 15 bases between them. CDR3 length equals 13 residues. The CDR3 region has the DNA TGTGCCAGCAGAACTGGGGGGGCTGCCGAGCAGTACTTC. This codes for CASRTGGAAEQYF.

This clonotype occurred a few times. The CDR3: CASSYQGAVNEKLFF. The CDR3 DNA is TGTGCCAGCAGTTACCAGGGGGCGGTGAATGAAAAACTGTTTTTT. The chain links TRBV12-3 or TRBV12-4 to TRBJ1-4; TRBD1 aligns across 8 bases. J gave up 5 bases and V 4 bases, and 6 bases lay outside the gene matches. This CDR3 comprises 15 residues.

This clonotype came up a few times. This chain uses TRBV4-1 with TRBJ2-7; 8 bases are a match to TRBD1. Germline loops: CDR1 MGHRA, CDR2 YSYEKL. This CDR3 has 15 residues. V shed 0 bases and J 0 bases; nucleotides not matched to a gene: 1. The CDR3: CASSQEGQASYEQYF. The CDR3, as DNA: TGCGCCAGCAGCCAAGAGGGACAGGCCTCCTACGAGCAGTACTTC.

This clonotype was seen more than once but under ten times. V and J are TRBV20-1 and TRBJ1-6; 10 nucleotides line up with TRBD1. V lost 2 bases and J lost 9; bases outside the gene matches: 4. CDR3 size: 14 residues. CDR1 DFQATT and CDR2 SNEGSKA come from the germline V gene (reference sequence). The CDR3 loop reads CSARTGTGVSPLHF. The CDR3 DNA reads as TGCAGTGCTAGAACCGGGACAGGGGTTTCACCCCTCCACTTT.

V gene TRBV20-1 combines with J gene TRBJ2-5; 10 bases match TRBD1. The CDR3 loop spans 13 amino acids. CDR1 is DFQATT and CDR2 is SNEGSKA in the germline V gene (reference sequence). V shed 6 bases, J shed 4 bases, and the junction held 5 bases outside the gene matches. This chain's CDR3 is CSARDRGGETQYF. CDR3 DNA: TGCAGTGCGAGGGACAGGGGAGGAGAGACCCAGTACTTC.

The chain employs TRBV7-8 and TRBJ1-5; maybe TRBD1 (6 bases). Per the germline V gene, CDR1 is SGHVS and CDR2 is FQNEAQ. V dropped 5 bases and J dropped 4 bases, with 24 bases sitting between them. The CDR3 runs 18 residues. CDR3 amino acids: CASSPQGSPGQGNQPQHF. As DNA, the CDR3 is TGTGCCAGCAGCCCACAGGGTTCTCCGGGACAAGGGAATCAGCCCCAGCATTTT.

This clonotype was counted at least ten times. The chain combines TRBV29-1 with TRBJ2-7, with D unclear. CDR1 and CDR2 (germline): SQVTM, ANQGSEA. Between the trimmed V and J ends, which lost 3 bases and 5 bases, there was a span of 14 bases. There are 13 residues in the CDR3. The CDR3 here is CSVEDWGYNEQYF. CDR3 DNA: TGCAGCGTTGAGGATTGGGGTTATAACGAGCAGTACTTC.

V and J are TRBV6-8 and TRBJ1-2; no clear D. V gave up 2 bases and J gave up 6 bases, with 22 bases separating them. There are 17 residues in the CDR3. From germline, CDR1 is MNHGY and CDR2 SAAAGT. The CDR3: CASSYPIGLVPRNGYTF. The DNA of the CDR3 is TGTGCCAGCAGTTACCCTATCGGACTCGTCCCTCGGAATGGCTACACCTTC.

The CDR3 coding sequence is TGTGCCAGCAGCGTCGAGGGGACAGGGGACACTGAAGCTTTCTTT. Its translation: CASSVEGTGDTEAFF. The chain employs TRBV9 and TRBJ1-1; the match to TRBD1 covers 10 bases. The germline gives CDR1 SGDLS, CDR2 YYNGEE. This CDR3 spans 15 amino acids. V dropped 2 bases and J dropped 3; count of bases not matched to a gene: 4.

This clonotype has a handful of counts. The V gene is TRBV20-1, the J gene TRBJ1-5; no clear D gene. CDR1 and CDR2 (germline): DFQATT, SNEGSKA (reference sequence). This CDR3 contains 13 residues. Trimming left V 4 bases short and J 5 bases short, with 12 bases between. CDR3 region: CSAITRVDQPQHF. The CDR3 DNA is TGCAGTGCTATAACGAGGGTGGATCAGCCCCAGCATTTT.

The rearrangement links TRBV20-1 to TRBJ2-5; no firm D call. This CDR3 is built from 14 residues. Germline CDR1 is DFQATT and CDR2 is SNEGSKA (reference sequence). V gave up 3 bases and J gave up 1 base, with 12 bases separating them. Here the CDR3 DNA reads TGCAGTGCTAGTGGGCTGATGGGCCAAGAGACCCAGTACTTC. This codes for CSASGLMGQETQYF.

V usage is TRBV6-6 and J usage is TRBJ2-2; D is undetermined. The germline V and J ends were trimmed by 5 bases and 3 bases, with 19 bases remaining between them. Germline CDR1 is MNHNY and CDR2 is SVGAGI (reference sequence). CDR3 length equals 17 residues. CDR3 residues: CASSPQFWVTHTGELFF. CDR3 sequence (DNA): TGTGCCAGCAGTCCCCAGTTCTGGGTAACTCACACCGGGGAGCTGTTTTTT.

This clonotype was seen more than once but under ten times. The chain couples TRBV7-9 to TRBJ1-1; TRBD1 matches 9 bases. V shed 6 bases and J 3 bases; nucleotides not matched to a gene: 11. The CDR3 runs to 16 residues. CDR1 is SEHNR and CDR2 is FQNEAQ in the germline V gene (reference sequence). The CDR3 sequence: CASSYSHRTGDTEAFF. The CDR3 DNA reads as TGTGCCAGCAGTTACTCTCACAGGACAGGGGACACTGAAGCTTTCTTT.

The V gene is TRBV25-1, the J gene TRBJ1-6; D might be TRBD1 (6 bases). The germline V gene has CDR1 MGHDK and CDR2 SYGVNS. The CDR3 length is 13 residues. Trimming pared 8 bases from V and 15 bases from J, leaving 20 bases between. The CDR3 bases are TGTGCCAGCTTCGGGGACACAAGGACACACCTCCACTTT. This gives the protein CASFGDTRTHLHF.

The V call is TRBV19, the J call TRBJ1-2; TRBD1 matches 8 bases. The ends lost 6 bases at V and 0 bases at J; junction bases unmatched: 3. This CDR3 region has 14 residues. Germline loops: CDR1 LNHDA, CDR2 SQIVND (reference sequence). CDR3: CASRKDRANYGYTF. Here the CDR3 DNA reads TGTGCCAGTAGGAAGGACAGGGCTAACTATGGCTACACCTTC.

This clonotype was counted at least ten times. The chain couples TRBV12-3 or TRBV12-4 to TRBJ1-2; D is undetermined. This CDR3 region has 14 residues. V was shortened by 1 base and J by 1 base, with 7 bases between the two germline ends. The CDR3 bases are TGTGCCAGCAGTTTAGATCGCAATAACTATGGCTACACCTTC. Amino acid sequence: CASSLDRNNYGYTF.

There are many counts of this clonotype. This chain uses TRBV6-5 with TRBJ1-6; 8 bases line up with TRBD1. The germline V gene encodes CDR1 MNHEY and CDR2 SVGAGI. The CDR3 length is 15 residues. V lost 4 bases and J lost 8; bases outside the gene matches: 7. The CDR3: CASSSRTGRDSPLHF. CDR3 in DNA: TGTGCCAGCAGTTCTAGGACAGGGCGCGATTCACCCCTCCACTTT.

With respect to this clonotype: A clone one base away is much larger, so this may be a read error. The CDR3 does not end in the conserved phenylalanine or tryptophan, so this is likely a read error. V and J are TRBV19 and TRBJ2-7; D possibly corresponds to TRBD1 (6 bases). The germline gives CDR1 LNHDA, CDR2 SQIVND (reference sequence). With 7 bases removed from V and 1 base from J, the gap between germline ends came to 11 bases. The CDR3 is made up of 13 amino acids. The CDR3 spells CASIGTTSYEQYL. Here the CDR3 DNA reads TGTGCCAGTATTGGGACAACTTCCTACGAGCAGTACCTC.

V is TRBV3-1 and J is TRBJ2-3; 8 bases match TRBD1. Trimming at V came to 8 bases and at J to 2 bases, leaving 6 bases not matched to a gene. The CDR3 contains 14 residues. The germline CDR1 and CDR2 sequences are LGHDT and YNNKEL (reference sequence). The CDR3 DNA follows: TGTGCCAGCGGACGGACAGGGTACACAGATACGCAGTATTTT. It translates to CASGRTGYTDTQYF.

This clonotype was found a few times. V is TRBV9 and J is TRBJ2-7; D might be TRBD2 (6 bases). The CDR3 is made up of 14 amino acids. Germline V CDR1 and CDR2: SGDLS, YYNGEE. V was shortened by 0 bases and J by 6 bases, with 13 bases between the two germline ends. The CDR3 DNA follows: TGTGCCAGCAGCGTAGGTGGGACTGACATCGAGCAGTACTTC. Translated: CASSVGGTDIEQYF.

V usage is TRBV12-3 or TRBV12-4 and J usage is TRBJ1-2, with a tentative D call TRBD1 (6 bases). The V end was cut by 4 bases, the J end by 7 bases, with 16 bases between. The CDR3 consists of 14 residues. The CDR3 region is CASSSGRSRGGYTF. The CDR3 DNA reads as TGTGCCAGCAGTTCCGGACGGTCCAGGGGTGGCTACACCTTC.

The chain links TRBV6-5 to TRBJ2-7; D is uncertain. This CDR3 contains 14 residues. Germline CDR1 reads MNHEY; CDR2 reads SVGAGI. V lost 4 bases to trimming and J lost 2 bases, with 12 bases between them. The chain's CDR3 is CASSSQGTAYEQYF. CDR3 bases: TGTGCCAGCAGTTCTCAAGGTACCGCCTACGAGCAGTACTTC.

Note on this clonotype: This sequence may be a read error, since a much larger clone differs from it by one base. CDR3 sequence: CASSLRLSGDTIYF. The CDR3 coding sequence is TGTGCCAGCAGCTTAAGACTCTCTGGAGACACCATATATTTT. This chain links TRBV7-2 with TRBJ1-3; D is unclear. CDR3 size: 14 residues. Germline CDR1 SGHTA, CDR2 FQGNSA.

The sample holds many counts of this clonotype. This chain uses TRBV7-8 with TRBJ1-4, with D uncertain. Deletions cut 1 base from V and 8 bases from J, with 11 bases between. The CDR3 has 14 residues. Germline values: CDR1 SGHVS, CDR2 FQNEAQ. In DNA, the CDR3 is TGTGCCAGCAGCTTAGGTATCGCTCGGGAAAAACTGTTTTTT. Encoded protein: CASSLGIAREKLFF.

The chain couples TRBV20-1 to TRBJ1-4, with 8 bases fitting TRBD1. The CDR3 runs 14 residues. The germline CDR1 and CDR2 sequences are DFQATT and SNEGSKA (reference sequence). The ends lost 3 bases at V and 3 bases at J; junction bases unmatched: 3. CDR3 nucleotide sequence: TGCAGTGCTAGGAGACAGGGGTCTAATGAAAAACTGTTTTTT. It is translated as CSARRQGSNEKLFF.